This section outlines one T cell receptor (beta chain) sequence together with its context. CDR3 size: 16 residues. Germline V gene sequence: CDR1 MGHRA, CDR2 YSYEKL. The J segment lost 1 base and the V segment lost 1 base, leaving 5 bases of the junction unmatched. Methods used by the authors: Scientists estimated how many nucleated cells there were by amplifying reference gene primers. Some clones are missing from TCRdb's copy, which holds only in-frame ones; the method was immunoSEQ multiplex PCR. That table furnishes V, J and clone size, whereas the DNA furnished D and trimming. Of under 200,000 clones listed, less than 90% were seen once; the top ten hold around 6.3%. These data belong to a study of blood T cell repertoires in COVID-19. Study in general: Collection of acute and convalescent COVID-19 samples took place in the United States, Italy and Spain. Nucleic acid was either cDNA or gDNA, and it came from T cells, B-cell-depleted T cells, or PBMCs.

Sequenced: peripheral blood. This TCR came from a woman aged 40 to 50 with acute or convalescent COVID-19. The chain uses TRBV4-1 and TRBJ2-7, with 9 bases identical to TRBD2. CDR3 nucleotide sequence: TGCGCCAGCAGCCAAGGGATCGGACTAGCGTCCTACGAGCAGTACTTC. Amino acids: CASSQGIGLASYEQYF.